This T cell receptor (beta chain) appears in the sequencing data of a study of blood T cell repertoires in COVID-19. The Seattle patients, enrolled during active infection, were followed longitudinally. In the authors' workflow: Amplified reference gene primers provided the basis for estimating nucleated cell counts. Generated by immunoSEQ multiplex PCR, the TCRdb table keeps only in-frame clones and is missing some. V, J and clone size are taken as reported in that table, and D and trimming were inferred from the DNA itself. The repertoire holds approximately 300,000 clones, approximately 92% seen once, with 6.5% to 8% in the top ten. The source material was peripheral blood. The receptor comes from a woman in her twenties or thirties with COVID-19, enrolled during active disease.

CDR3 bases: TGCGCCAGCAGCGGGGAAGGGGGAATTGACACTGAAGCTTTCTTT. Residues: CASSGEGGIDTEAFF. V is TRBV4-1 and J is TRBJ1-1; D might be TRBD1 (6 bases). The V gene lost 5 bases and the J gene lost 3 bases, with 16 bases spanning the gap. The CDR3 runs 15 residues. CDR1 and CDR2 (germline): MGHRA, YSYEKL.